Listed below are T cell receptor beta chains from one sample, sequenced in a study of T cell responses to AZD1222 COVID-19 vaccine. Data came from immunoSEQ multiplex PCR; TCRdb stores just in-frame clones and leaves some out. The sample has tens of thousands of clones, roughly 90% seen once; the top ten hold about 29%. The sequencing here drew on peripheral blood, taken 28 days after the second AZD1222 dose. Receptor source: an adult who received the AZD1222 COVID-19 vaccine. CDR3s include the opening cysteine and the closing phenylalanine or tryptophan. D genes are given only for firm matches. Not all rows give a size; the values are once, few, many and, for expanded clones, a class.

v_gene: TRBV19
d_gene: .
j_gene: TRBJ2-2
len: 16
abundance: .
CDR3nt: TGTGCCAGTAGTGGTTGGGGGACATCGAACACCGGGGAGCTGTTTTTT
CDR3aa: CASSGWGTSNTGELFF

v_gene: TRBV5-6
d_gene: .
j_gene: TRBJ1-3
len: 17
abundance: .
CDR3nt: TGTGCCAGCAGCTTGGCCGGGGTAGGCATAACTGGAAACACCATATATTTT
CDR3aa: CASSLAGVGITGNTIYF

v_gene: TRBV7-2
d_gene: .
j_gene: TRBJ2-3
len: 15
abundance: .
CDR3nt: TGTGCCAGCAGCTTATCCGGGAGAAGCACAGATACGCAGTATTTT
CDR3aa: CASSLSGRSTDTQYF

v_gene: TRBV2
d_gene: .
j_gene: TRBJ2-7
len: 13
abundance: few
CDR3nt: TGTGCCAGCAGTGTTAGTCAGACCTACGAGCAGTACTTC
CDR3aa: CASSVSQTYEQYF

v_gene: TRBV5-1
d_gene: TRBD1
j_gene: TRBJ2-7
len: 15
abundance: .
CDR3nt: TGCGCCAGCAGCTTGGGACAGGGGGCTATTAGCGAGCAGTACTTC
CDR3aa: CASSLGQGAISEQYF

v_gene: TRBV4-2
d_gene: TRBD1
j_gene: TRBJ2-7
len: 14
abundance: .
CDR3nt: TGTGCCAGCAGCCTGGGGGACAGGGGACAAGAGCAGTACTTC
CDR3aa: CASSLGDRGQEQYF

v_gene: TRBV19
d_gene: TRBD1
j_gene: TRBJ2-7
len: 14
abundance: .
CDR3nt: TGTGCCAGTAGTCCTGGGACAGCCTCCTACGAGCAGTACTTC
CDR3aa: CASSPGTASYEQYF

v_gene: TRBV2
d_gene: .
j_gene: TRBJ1-1
len: 14
abundance: once
CDR3nt: TGTGCCAGCAAGAAACAGGGCTTGCACACTGAAGCTTTCTTT
CDR3aa: CASKKQGLHTEAFF

v_gene: TRBV4-2
d_gene: TRBD2
j_gene: TRBJ2-3
len: 17
abundance: .
CDR3nt: TGTGCCAGCAGCCAAGTCTCTAGCGGCGGGGGGGCAGATACGCAGTATTTT
CDR3aa: CASSQVSSGGGADTQYF

v_gene: TRBV3-1/TRBV3-2
d_gene: TRBD1
j_gene: TRBJ1-1
len: 14
abundance: .
CDR3nt: TGTGCCAGCAGCCCCCGACAGGGGAACACTGAAGCTTTCTTT
CDR3aa: CASSPRQGNTEAFF

v_gene: TRBV7-9
d_gene: TRBD1
j_gene: TRBJ1-6
len: 15
abundance: .
CDR3nt: TGTGCCAGCAGCCCCGACAGGGGGCCTAATTCACCCCTCCACTTT
CDR3aa: CASSPDRGPNSPLHF

v_gene: TRBV28
d_gene: .
j_gene: TRBJ2-7
len: 15
abundance: .
CDR3nt: TGTGCCAGCAGTTTAAGTCGCCAGGGATTGTACGAGCAGTACTTC
CDR3aa: CASSLSRQGLYEQYF

v_gene: TRBV5-1
d_gene: .
j_gene: TRBJ1-1
len: 13
abundance: once
CDR3nt: TGCGCCAGCAGCCCCGACAGCAGACTTGAAGCTTTCTTT
CDR3aa: CASSPDSRLEAFF

v_gene: TRBV14
d_gene: TRBD1
j_gene: TRBJ2-1
len: 16
abundance: once
CDR3nt: TGTGCCAGCAGCCCAGCTAGGGACAGGCCTTACAATGAGCAGTTCTTC
CDR3aa: CASSPARDRPYNEQFF

v_gene: TRBV5-5
d_gene: TRBD2
j_gene: TRBJ2-1
len: 16
abundance: .
CDR3nt: TGTGCCAGCAGCTTGGTGGCTAGCGGAACCTACAATGAGCAGTTCTTC
CDR3aa: CASSLVASGTYNEQFF

v_gene: TRBV7-9
d_gene: .
j_gene: TRBJ2-7
len: 14
abundance: .
CDR3nt: TGTGCCAGCAGCTTAGTCCAGGGAGCCGGGCAGCAGTACTTC
CDR3aa: CASSLVQGAGQQYF

v_gene: TRBV24-1
d_gene: .
j_gene: TRBJ1-6
len: 13
abundance: .
CDR3nt: TGTGCCACCAGGCCGACATATACTTCACCCCTCCACTTT
CDR3aa: CATRPTYTSPLHF

v_gene: TRBV5-4
d_gene: .
j_gene: TRBJ1-4
len: 15
abundance: .
CDR3nt: TGTGCCAGCAGCATTCAGGGACCAACTAATGAAAAACTGTTTTTT
CDR3aa: CASSIQGPTNEKLFF

v_gene: TRBV28
d_gene: TRBD1
j_gene: TRBJ1-1
len: 15
abundance: .
CDR3nt: TGTGCCAGCAGTTTGCTTGGACAGGGGAAGACTGAAGCTTTCTTT
CDR3aa: CASSLLGQGKTEAFF

v_gene: TRBV28
d_gene: .
j_gene: TRBJ1-1
len: 13
abundance: once
CDR3nt: TGTGCCAGCGAGTTTACCCCTCGGGGTGAAGCTTTCTTT
CDR3aa: CASEFTPRGEAFF

v_gene: TRBV15
d_gene: .
j_gene: TRBJ1-4
len: 16
abundance: .
CDR3nt: TGTGCCACCAGCAGAGAAGCCAGGGGAGCTAATGAAAAACTGTTTTTT
CDR3aa: CATSREARGANEKLFF

v_gene: TRBV28
d_gene: .
j_gene: TRBJ1-1
len: 14
abundance: .
CDR3nt: TGTGCCAGCACCCTGAACAGGGTCGGAACTGAAGCTTTCTTT
CDR3aa: CASTLNRVGTEAFF

v_gene: TRBV7-8
d_gene: .
j_gene: TRBJ2-2
len: 16
abundance: .
CDR3nt: TGTGCCAGCAGCTTAGGCGGGACTGAGAACACCGGGGAGCTGTTTTTT
CDR3aa: CASSLGGTENTGELFF

v_gene: TRBV5-6
d_gene: TRBD1
j_gene: TRBJ1-2
len: 16
abundance: .
CDR3nt: TGTGCCAGCAGCCAAATGGTGGGACAGAATTTCTATGGCTACACCTTC
CDR3aa: CASSQMVGQNFYGYTF

v_gene: TRBV5-6
d_gene: TRBD2
j_gene: TRBJ2-7
len: 16
abundance: .
CDR3nt: TGTGCCAGCAGCTTGGCGATGCTAGCGGGAGACTACGAGCAGTACTTC
CDR3aa: CASSLAMLAGDYEQYF

v_gene: TRBV28
d_gene: TRBD1
j_gene: TRBJ2-1
len: 20
abundance: .
CDR3nt: TGTGCCAGCAGTGTACCCGCCGGGACAGGGGGCCCCAGCTCCTACAATGAGCAGTTCTTC
CDR3aa: CASSVPAGTGGPSSYNEQFF

v_gene: TRBV7-9
d_gene: .
j_gene: TRBJ2-2
len: 11
abundance: .
CDR3nt: TGTGCCGGCGGGCCGCCCGGGGAGCTGTTTTTT
CDR3aa: CAGGPPGELFF

v_gene: TRBV28
d_gene: TRBD1
j_gene: TRBJ1-3
len: 14
abundance: .
CDR3nt: TGTGCCAGCAGTATGGGACAGCCTGGAAACACCATATATTTT
CDR3aa: CASSMGQPGNTIYF

v_gene: TRBV5-4
d_gene: .
j_gene: TRBJ1-2
len: 12
abundance: .
CDR3nt: TGTGCCAGCAGCCCTATTGGCTATGGCTACACCTTC
CDR3aa: CASSPIGYGYTF

v_gene: TRBV3-1/TRBV3-2
d_gene: .
j_gene: TRBJ2-7
len: 14
abundance: .
CDR3nt: TGTGCCAGCAGCCAAGATTTGGGGGCTCGACTGCAGTACTTC
CDR3aa: CASSQDLGARLQYF

v_gene: TRBV28
d_gene: TRBD2
j_gene: TRBJ2-1
len: 16
abundance: .
CDR3nt: TGTGCCAGCAGTTTAGGATCAGCGGGAGGGCCTAATGAGCAGTTCTTC
CDR3aa: CASSLGSAGGPNEQFF

v_gene: TRBV6-2/TRBV6-3
d_gene: TRBD2
j_gene: TRBJ2-7
len: 15
abundance: .
CDR3nt: TGTGCCAGCAGTTACGAGGGGACTACCTCCTACGAGCAGTACTTC
CDR3aa: CASSYEGTTSYEQYF

v_gene: TRBV10-3
d_gene: .
j_gene: TRBJ1-6
len: 14
abundance: .
CDR3nt: TGTGCCATCAGTGAGTCCCGGGGAACCTCACCCCTCCACTTT
CDR3aa: CAISESRGTSPLHF

v_gene: TRBV9
d_gene: .
j_gene: TRBJ2-7
len: 14
abundance: .
CDR3nt: TGTGCCAGCAGCGCAGGAATGGGGTCCAACGAGCAGTACTTC
CDR3aa: CASSAGMGSNEQYF

v_gene: TRBV4-3
d_gene: TRBD2
j_gene: TRBJ2-3
len: 17
abundance: .
CDR3nt: TGCGCCAGCAGCCGCCGTTTCGGACTAGCGGGAGCAGATACGCAGTATTTT
CDR3aa: CASSRRFGLAGADTQYF

v_gene: TRBV28
d_gene: .
j_gene: TRBJ2-7
len: 11
abundance: .
CDR3nt: TGTGCCAGCAGGGGTTTTTTGGAGCAGTACTTC
CDR3aa: CASRGFLEQYF

v_gene: TRBV27
d_gene: TRBD1
j_gene: TRBJ2-7
len: 15
abundance: .
CDR3nt: TGTGCCAGCAGTTATCGGGGACAGGGGATTTACGAGCAGTACTTC
CDR3aa: CASSYRGQGIYEQYF

v_gene: TRBV6-1
d_gene: TRBD2
j_gene: TRBJ2-7
len: 15
abundance: .
CDR3nt: TGTGCCAGCAGAGAAGGACTAGCGGGGTCCTACGAGCAGTACTTC
CDR3aa: CASREGLAGSYEQYF

v_gene: TRBV7-7
d_gene: .
j_gene: TRBJ2-7
len: 14
abundance: .
CDR3nt: TGTGCTAGCAGCCGCAGGGGGGGGTTCTACGAGCAGTACTTC
CDR3aa: CASSRRGGFYEQYF

v_gene: TRBV7-3
d_gene: TRBD2
j_gene: TRBJ2-2
len: 14
abundance: few
CDR3nt: TGTGCCAGCAGCACGACTAGCGGTACCGGGGAGCTGTTTTTT
CDR3aa: CASSTTSGTGELFF

v_gene: TRBV13
d_gene: .
j_gene: TRBJ1-2
len: 14
abundance: .
CDR3nt: TGTGCCAGCAGCTTAGAAGGGGTTGGGGATGGCTACACCTTC
CDR3aa: CASSLEGVGDGYTF

v_gene: TRBV7-8
d_gene: .
j_gene: TRBJ1-5
len: 12
abundance: .
CDR3nt: TGTGCCAGCGGACCTAGTGGTCAGCCCCAGCATTTT
CDR3aa: CASGPSGQPQHF

v_gene: TRBV20-1
d_gene: TRBD1
j_gene: TRBJ2-7
len: 14
abundance: .
CDR3nt: TGCAGTGCTAGTCGAGGACAGGGGGTCGGGGAGCAGTACTTC
CDR3aa: CSASRGQGVGEQYF

v_gene: TRBV7-3
d_gene: .
j_gene: TRBJ1-1
len: 13
abundance: once
CDR3nt: TGTGCCAGCAGCGCCCAGGGGAACACTGAAGCTTTCTTT
CDR3aa: CASSAQGNTEAFF

v_gene: TRBV28
d_gene: TRBD2
j_gene: TRBJ2-1
len: 17
abundance: .
CDR3nt: TGTGCCAGCAGTTTCCTCCCCTCAGCGGGAGAGGCGAATGAGCAGTTCTTC
CDR3aa: CASSFLPSAGEANEQFF